This TCR beta chain was documented in a study of long-term antiretroviral therapy in people with HIV. Study outcomes and limitations: All blood samples came from the years 2004 to 2017, possibly under older ART regimens. Dominating the repertoire at all time points were the clones that expanded before ART.

The CDR3 is 14 residues long. Trimming stripped 5 bases from V and 0 bases from J, with 8 bases between. In germline, CDR1 is MNHEY, CDR2 SVGAGI. Sequencing used immunoSEQ v3.0 at survey level. Sequenced by immunoSEQ multiplex PCR; TCRdb stores in-frame clones only, minus some. There are approximately 21,000 clones in the sample; 76% occur only once, and roughly a tenth lies in the top ten. This clone was observed a handful of times. Its antigen remains unidentified. Researchers secured at least one pre-ART and at least two post-ART PBMC samples from each donor. This receptor was taken from a man between 18 and 29 years old with HIV. The sample was unsorted PBMCs, taken 0.5 years before starting antiretroviral therapy. The chain combines TRBV6-5 with TRBJ1-5; no clear D. CDR3: CASSEADSNQPQHF. CDR3 DNA: TGTGCCAGCAGTGAGGCAGATAGCAATCAGCCCCAGCATTTT.